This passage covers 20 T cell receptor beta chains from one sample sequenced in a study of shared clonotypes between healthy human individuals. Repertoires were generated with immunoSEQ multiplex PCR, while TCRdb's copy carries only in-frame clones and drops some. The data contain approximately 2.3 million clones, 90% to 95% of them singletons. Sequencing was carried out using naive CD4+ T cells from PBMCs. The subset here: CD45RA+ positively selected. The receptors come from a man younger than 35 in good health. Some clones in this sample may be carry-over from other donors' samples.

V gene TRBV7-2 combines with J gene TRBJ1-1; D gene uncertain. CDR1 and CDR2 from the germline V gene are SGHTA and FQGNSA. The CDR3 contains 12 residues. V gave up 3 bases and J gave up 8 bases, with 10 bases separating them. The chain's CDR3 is CASSFYEGEAFF. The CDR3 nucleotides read TGTGCCAGCAGCTTCTATGAAGGAGAAGCTTTCTTT. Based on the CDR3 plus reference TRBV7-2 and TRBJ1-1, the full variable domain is GAGVSQSPSNKVTEKGKDVELRCDPISGHTALYWYRQSLGQGLEFLIYFQGNSAPDKSGLPSDRFSAERTGGSVSTLTIQRTQQEDSAVYLCASSFYEGEAFFGQGTRLTVV.

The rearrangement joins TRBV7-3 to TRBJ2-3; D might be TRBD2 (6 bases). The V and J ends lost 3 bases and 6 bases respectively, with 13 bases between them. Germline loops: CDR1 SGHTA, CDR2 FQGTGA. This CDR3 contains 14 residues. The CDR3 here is CASSFSGVRDTQYF. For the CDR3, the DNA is TGTGCCAGCAGCTTTAGCGGAGTGAGGGATACGCAGTATTTT. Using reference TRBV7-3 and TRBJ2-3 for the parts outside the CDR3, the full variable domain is GAGVSQTPSNKVTEKGKYVELRCDPISGHTALYWYRQSLGQGPEFLIYFQGTGAADDSGLPNDRFFAVRPEGSVSTLKIQRTERGDSAVYLCASSFSGVRDTQYFGPGTRLTVL.

CDR3 sequence (DNA): TGTGCCAGCGGAGACAGGCCCGGACCGTCTGGAAACACCATATATTTT. As protein: CASGDRPGPSGNTIYF. The chain has TRBV5-4 and TRBJ1-3, with a weak D call TRBD1 (6 bases). Deletions cut 7 bases from V and 1 base from J, with 18 bases between. CDR1 and CDR2 from the germline V gene are SGHNT and YYREEE (reference sequence). CDR3 length equals 16 residues.

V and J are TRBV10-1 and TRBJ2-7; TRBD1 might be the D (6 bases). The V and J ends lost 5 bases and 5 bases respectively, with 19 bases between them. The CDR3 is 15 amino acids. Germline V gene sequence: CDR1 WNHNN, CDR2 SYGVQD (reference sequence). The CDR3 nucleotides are TGCGCCAGCAGTCCAGGGGCCGGGTACCCCCACGAGCAGTACTTC. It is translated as CASSPGAGYPHEQYF.

CDR3 sequence: CASSRQGPNTEAFF. CDR3 DNA sequence: TGTGCCAGCAGCAGACAGGGCCCGAACACTGAAGCTTTCTTT. This chain links TRBV7-2 with TRBJ1-1; 7 bases map to TRBD1. CDR3 length equals 14 residues. Germline V lookup: CDR1 SGHTA, CDR2 FQGNSA. V dropped 5 bases and J dropped 1; count of bases not matched to a gene: 4.

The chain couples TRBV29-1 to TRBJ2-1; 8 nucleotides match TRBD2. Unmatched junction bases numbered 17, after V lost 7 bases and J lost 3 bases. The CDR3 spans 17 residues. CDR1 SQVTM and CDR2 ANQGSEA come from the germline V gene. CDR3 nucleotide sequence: TGCAGCGCGAGAGGATGGGCGGGGGGTGGATACTACAATGAGCAGTTCTTC. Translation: CSARGWAGGGYYNEQFF.

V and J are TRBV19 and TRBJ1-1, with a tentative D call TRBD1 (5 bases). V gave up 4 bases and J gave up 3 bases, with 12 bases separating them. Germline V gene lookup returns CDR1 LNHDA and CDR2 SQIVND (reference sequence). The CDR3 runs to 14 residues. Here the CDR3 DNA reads TGTGCCAGTAGTAGTCAGGGACCCGACACTGAAGCTTTCTTT. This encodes CASSSQGPDTEAFF.

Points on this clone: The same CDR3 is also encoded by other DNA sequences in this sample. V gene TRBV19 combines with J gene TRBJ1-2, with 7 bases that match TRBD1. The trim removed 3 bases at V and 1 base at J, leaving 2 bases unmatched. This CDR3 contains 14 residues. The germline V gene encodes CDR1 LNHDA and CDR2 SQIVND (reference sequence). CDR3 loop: CASSMGQLNYGYTF. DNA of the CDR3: TGTGCCAGTAGTATGGGACAGCTTAACTATGGCTACACCTTC.

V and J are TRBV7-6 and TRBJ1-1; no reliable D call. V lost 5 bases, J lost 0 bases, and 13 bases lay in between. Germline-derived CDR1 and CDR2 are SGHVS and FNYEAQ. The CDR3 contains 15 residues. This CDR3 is CASSPFILLNTEAFF. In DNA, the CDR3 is TGTGCCAGCAGCCCCTTTATCCTTCTGAACACTGAAGCTTTCTTT.

CDR3 in amino acids: CASSEAKTGGLGDTQYF. The DNA for the CDR3 is TGTGCCAGCAGTGAAGCGAAGACAGGGGGTCTGGGAGATACGCAGTATTTT. The rearrangement links TRBV2 to TRBJ2-3; 9 bases line up with TRBD1. Germline values: CDR1 SNHLY, CDR2 FYNNEI. The CDR3 spans 17 residues. Trimming removed 0 bases from V and 5 bases from J; junction bases left unmatched: 9.

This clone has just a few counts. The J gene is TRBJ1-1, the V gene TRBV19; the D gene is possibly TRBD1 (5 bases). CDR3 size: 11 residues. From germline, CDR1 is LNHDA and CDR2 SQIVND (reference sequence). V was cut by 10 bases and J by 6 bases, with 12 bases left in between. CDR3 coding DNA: TGTGCCACTCCAGGGTGGGCTGAAGCTTTCTTT. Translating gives CATPGWAEAFF.

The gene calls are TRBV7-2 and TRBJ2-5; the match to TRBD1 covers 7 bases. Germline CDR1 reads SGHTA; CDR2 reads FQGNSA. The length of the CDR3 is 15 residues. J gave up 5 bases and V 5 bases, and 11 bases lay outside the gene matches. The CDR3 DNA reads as TGTGCCAGCAGCCCCCACTCCAGGGGGAGCGAGACCCAGTACTTC. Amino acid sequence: CASSPHSRGSETQYF.

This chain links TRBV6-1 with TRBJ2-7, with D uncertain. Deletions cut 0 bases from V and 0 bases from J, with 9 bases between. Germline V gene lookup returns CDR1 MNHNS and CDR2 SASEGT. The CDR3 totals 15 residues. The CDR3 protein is CASSEARRSSYEQYF. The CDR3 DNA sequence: TGTGCCAGCAGTGAAGCTCGCAGGAGCTCCTACGAGCAGTACTTC.

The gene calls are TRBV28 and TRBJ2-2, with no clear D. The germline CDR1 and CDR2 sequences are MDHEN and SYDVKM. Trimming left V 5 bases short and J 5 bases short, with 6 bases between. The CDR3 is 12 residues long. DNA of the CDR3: TGTGCCAGCAGTGTCCCGACCGGGGAGCTGTTTTTT. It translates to CASSVPTGELFF.

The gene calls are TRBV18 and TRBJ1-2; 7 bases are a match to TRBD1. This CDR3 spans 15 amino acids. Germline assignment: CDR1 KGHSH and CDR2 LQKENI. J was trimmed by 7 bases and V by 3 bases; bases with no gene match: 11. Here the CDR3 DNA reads TGTGCCAGCTCACCCCGGGACAGATCCCTCTCTGGCTACACCTTC. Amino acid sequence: CASSPRDRSLSGYTF.

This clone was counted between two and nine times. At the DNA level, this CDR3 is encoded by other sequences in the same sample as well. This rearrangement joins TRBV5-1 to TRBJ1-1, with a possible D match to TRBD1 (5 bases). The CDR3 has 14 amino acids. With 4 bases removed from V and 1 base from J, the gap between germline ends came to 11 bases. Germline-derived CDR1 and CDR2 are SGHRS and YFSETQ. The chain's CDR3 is CASSPATGNTEAFF. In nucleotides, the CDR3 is TGCGCCAGCAGCCCGGCTACAGGGAACACTGAAGCTTTCTTT.

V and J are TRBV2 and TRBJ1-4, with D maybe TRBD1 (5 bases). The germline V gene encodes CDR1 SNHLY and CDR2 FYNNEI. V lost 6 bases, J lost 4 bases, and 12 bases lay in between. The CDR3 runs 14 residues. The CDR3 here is CASRRGGGNEKLFF. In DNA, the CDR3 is TGTGCCAGCAGACGCGGGGGGGGTAATGAAAAACTGTTTTTT.

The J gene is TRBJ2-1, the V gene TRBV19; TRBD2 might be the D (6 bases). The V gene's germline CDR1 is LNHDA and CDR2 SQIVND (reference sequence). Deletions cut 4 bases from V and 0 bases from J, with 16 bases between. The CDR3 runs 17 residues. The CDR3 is CASSRGTSISSYNEQFF. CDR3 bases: TGTGCCAGTAGTAGGGGGACTTCCATATCCTCCTACAATGAGCAGTTCTTC. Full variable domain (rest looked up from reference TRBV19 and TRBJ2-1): DGGITQSPKYLFRKEGQNVTLSCEQNLNHDAMYWYRQDPGQGLRLIYYSQIVNDFQKGDIAEGYSVSREKKESFPLTVTSAQKNPTAFYLCASSRGTSISSYNEQFFGPGTRLTVL.

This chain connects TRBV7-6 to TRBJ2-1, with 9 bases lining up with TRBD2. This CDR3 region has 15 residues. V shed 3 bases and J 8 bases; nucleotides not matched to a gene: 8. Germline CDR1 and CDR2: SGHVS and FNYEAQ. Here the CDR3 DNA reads TGTGCCAGCAGCTTCGGGTCTAGCGGGACCTATGAGCAGTTCTTC. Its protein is CASSFGSSGTYEQFF.

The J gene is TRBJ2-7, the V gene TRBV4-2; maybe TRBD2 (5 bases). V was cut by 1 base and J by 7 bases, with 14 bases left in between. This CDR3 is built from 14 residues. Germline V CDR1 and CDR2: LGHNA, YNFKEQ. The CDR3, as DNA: TGTGCCAGCAGCCAAGGGGAGCTGGGTGGGGAGCAGTACTTC. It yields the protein CASSQGELGGEQYF.